The subject of this entry is one T cell receptor beta chain. Antigen unknown. This sample is drawn from a study of T cell responses to AZD1222 COVID-19 vaccine. The V and J ends lost 1 base and 5 bases, in that order; junction bases with no gene match: 15. CDR3 length equals 18 residues. The germline V gene has CDR1 LGHDT and CDR2 YNNKEL (reference sequence). Study-level points and caveats: CD4 TCRs associated with vaccination spanned spike, dominating at 160-218 and 743-854. At study baseline, merely more than 5 AZD1222 recipients were seropositive. When two AZD1222 doses had been given, Spike-specific TCR breadth and depth rose. Unmutated variant regions are reportedly the target of nearly half of TCRs that are spike-specific.

Repertoires were generated with immunoSEQ multiplex PCR, while TCRdb's copy carries only in-frame clones and drops some. The sample lists 150,000 to 200,000 clones, 90% occurring once. The TCR was taken from an adult in good health. This sequence joins TRBV3-1 (or the pseudogene TRBV3-2) and TRBJ2-5; TRBD2 agrees at 8 bases. This sample comprised peripheral blood, obtained on day 0 of AZD1222 vaccination. The CDR3 region has the DNA TGTGCCAGCAGCCAAGTGGGGGGTAGCGGGGCGGTAGTGGAGACCCAGTACTTC. Protein sequence: CASSQVGGSGAVVETQYF.